This is a list of T cell receptor beta chains from one sample in a study of CD8+CD57+ T cells in acquired aplastic anemia. Via MiXCR, TCRdb re-called the reads, giving one row per CDR3 protein. Among more than 100,000 distinct CDR3 sequences, roughly two fifths were seen once, and the ten largest hold roughly 8.9%. Sequencing used sorted CD4+, CD8+, or CD8+CD57+ T cells (not recorded which) from PBMCs. All receptors come from a human donor in good health, serving as a control. CDR3s include the opening cysteine and the closing phenylalanine or tryptophan. The D gene is left open where the match is weak. The size of a clone is reported for some rows only, either as once, few or many, or as a class for expanded clones.

D | size | J | V | CDR3 | DNA
. | many | TRBJ1-6 | TRBV6-1 | CASRGWGREHSPLHF | TGTGCCAGCAGAGGGTGGGGCCGAGAGCATTCACCCCTCCACTTT
TRBD1 | . | TRBJ1-6 | TRBV29-1 | CSVRDRGPNSPLHF | TGCAGCGTTCGAGACAGGGGGCCTAATTCACCCCTCCACTTT
. | many | TRBJ2-7 | TRBV5-1 | CASSLVGQGQGEQYF | TGCGCCAGCAGCTTAGTCGGTCAGGGTCAAGGCGAGCAGTACTTC
. | few | TRBJ2-3 | TRBV9 | CASSPTTRTHNTDTQYF | TGTGCCAGCTCCCCAACGACCCGCACCCACAACACAGATACGCAGTATTTT
TRBD1 | many | TRBJ1-2 | TRBV4-2 | CASSQGEGGGYGYTF | TGTGCCAGCAGCCAAGGAGAAGGGGGCGGCTATGGCTACACCTTC
TRBD2 | . | TRBJ2-7 | TRBV7-8 | CASSTRLAGGYEQYF | TGTGCCAGCAGCACCCGACTAGCGGGAGGGTACGAGCAGTACTTC
. | . | TRBJ1-1 | TRBV6-1 | CASSGRRNTEAFF | TGTGCCAGCAGTGGCCGGAGGAACACTGAAGCTTTCTTT
. | few | TRBJ2-5 | TRBV19 | CASSTVGPEETQYF | TGTGCCAGTAGCACCGTGGGTCCGGAAGAGACCCAGTACTTC
. | . | TRBJ2-7 | TRBV15 | CATSSRTKGYEQYF | TGTGCCACCAGCTCACGGACTAAGGGGTACGAGCAGTACTTC
TRBD1 | many | TRBJ1-1 | TRBV19 | CASRVQGMNTEAFF | TGTGCCAGTAGGGTACAGGGGATGAACACTGAAGCTTTCTTT
. | . | TRBJ2-2 | TRBV19 | CASSTSWTAGGELFF | TGTGCCAGTAGTACCTCGTGGACGGCTGGCGGGGAGCTGTTTTTT
TRBD2 | . | TRBJ2-3 | TRBV10-3 | CAISQGAGGSTDTQYF | TGTGCCATCAGCCAAGGGGCGGGGGGGAGCACAGATACGCAGTATTTT
TRBD2 | . | TRBJ2-5 | TRBV10-3 | CAISGGAGQETQYF | TGTGCCATCAGTGGAGGAGCGGGGCAAGAGACCCAGTACTTC
. | . | TRBJ2-4 | TRBV3-1 | CASSQAVGRENIQYF | TGTGCCAGCAGCCAAGCTGTCGGCCGCGAAAACATTCAGTACTTC
. | . | TRBJ2-2 | TRBV29-1 | CSGRDSLTGELFF | TGCAGCGGGCGGGACAGCCTCACCGGGGAGCTGTTTTTT
. | many | TRBJ2-3 | TRBV5-1 | CASSLGQQWKDTQYF | TGCGCCAGCAGCTTGGGCCAGCAGTGGAAAGATACGCAGTATTTT
TRBD2 | many | TRBJ2-1 | TRBV12-3/TRBV12-4 | CASSSLAGEYNEQFF | TGTGCCAGCAGCTCTTTAGCGGGAGAATACAATGAGCAGTTCTTC
. | many | TRBJ2-5 | TRBV7-8 | CASSLKDGETQYF | TGTGCCAGCAGCTTGAAGGACGGAGAGACCCAGTACTTC
. | many | TRBJ2-5 | TRBV20-1 | CSARKETQYF | TGCAGTGCTAGAAAAGAGACCCAGTACTTC
. | many | TRBJ2-3 | TRBV12-3/TRBV12-4 | CASSPGTTDTQYF | TGTGCCAGCAGTCCCGGGACCACAGATACGCAGTATTTT
TRBD2 | many | TRBJ2-1 | TRBV5-1 | CASSARTSGGAPRNEQFF | TGCGCCAGCAGCGCAAGGACTAGCGGGGGGGCGCCCCGCAATGAGCAGTTCTTC
. | . | TRBJ2-7 | TRBV7-8 | CASSPTYEQDYEQYF | TGTGCCAGCAGTCCAACTTATGAACAGGACTACGAGCAGTACTTC
TRBD1 | many | TRBJ1-1 | TRBV5-1 | CASSFDRGRANTEAFF | TGCGCCAGCAGCTTCGACAGGGGGAGGGCGAACACTGAAGCTTTCTTT
TRBD1 | many | TRBJ2-3 | TRBV24-1 | CATRAGTGADTQYF | TGTGCCACCAGGGCCGGGACAGGGGCAGATACGCAGTATTTT
. | many | TRBJ1-6 | TRBV5-8 | CASSLDRDFNSPLHF | TGTGCCAGCAGCTTGGACAGGGATTTTAATTCACCCCTCCACTTT
. | . | TRBJ1-6 | TRBV4-2 | CASSQGARGNSPLHF | TGTGCCAGCAGCCAAGGGGCCAGGGGAAATTCACCCCTCCACTTT
. | few | TRBJ2-3 | TRBV20-1 | CSARGADSTDTQYF | TGCAGTGCTAGAGGAGCGGACAGCACAGATACGCAGTATTTT
TRBD1 | many | TRBJ2-1 | TRBV5-4 | CASSRPGTGHYNEQFF | TGTGCCAGCAGCCGACCAGGGACAGGACACTACAATGAGCAGTTCTTC
TRBD2 | many | TRBJ2-3 | TRBV19 | CASSPMGLAAYTDTQYF | TGTGCCAGTAGTCCCATGGGACTAGCGGCGTACACAGATACGCAGTATTTT
TRBD1 | . | TRBJ2-5 | TRBV24-1 | CATGGDRGETQYF | TGTGCCACCGGGGGAGACAGGGGAGAGACCCAGTACTTC
. | many | TRBJ2-5 | TRBV24-1 | CATSDSQGRETQYF | TGTGCCACCAGTGACTCACAGGGAAGAGAGACCCAGTACTTC
. | many | TRBJ2-3 | TRBV30 | CAWSTDLVTDTQYF | TGTGCCTGGAGTACCGACCTAGTCACAGATACGCAGTATTTT
TRBD2 | . | TRBJ2-5 | TRBV29-1 | CSVEGGGDQETQYF | TGCAGCGTTGAGGGCGGGGGGGACCAAGAGACCCAGTACTTC
. | . | TRBJ2-5 | TRBV6-2/TRBV6-3 | CASRLFGETQYF | TGTGCCAGCAGGCTCTTCGGGGAAACCCAGTACTTC
. | many | TRBJ1-2 | TRBV3-1 | CASGEGGGYTF | TGTGCCAGCGGCGAGGGGGGTGGCTACACCTTC
TRBD2 | once | TRBJ2-5 | TRBV20-1 | CSATGLALETQYF | TGCAGTGCCACGGGACTAGCTTTAGAGACCCAGTACTTC
. | many | TRBJ1-1 | TRBV5-1 | CASRNEGAAEAFF | TGCGCCAGCAGGAATGAGGGCGCCGCTGAAGCTTTCTTT
. | many | TRBJ2-7 | TRBV30 | CAWSVMGEQYF | TGTGCCTGGAGTGTTATGGGGGAGCAGTACTTC
TRBD2 | few | TRBJ2-5 | TRBV6-2/TRBV6-3 | CASSYRSGGAKETQYF | TGTGCCAGCAGTTACCGTAGCGGGGGGGCGAAAGAGACCCAGTACTTC
TRBD2 | . | TRBJ2-3 | TRBV4-1 | CASSQDLGGGTDTQYF | TGCGCCAGCAGCCAAGATCTCGGGGGGGGCACAGATACGCAGTATTTT
. | . | TRBJ1-1 | TRBV2 | CASSLLRGARTEAFF | TGTGCCAGCAGCTTACTACGGGGGGCGCGTACTGAAGCTTTCTTT
. | . | TRBJ2-5 | TRBV15 | CATSRGLGWLETQYF | TGTGCCACCAGCAGAGGGCTAGGCTGGTTAGAGACCCAGTACTTC
. | many | TRBJ1-5 | TRBV6-5 | CASSYGSSGNQPQHF | TGTGCCAGCAGTTACGGGAGTAGTGGCAATCAGCCCCAGCATTTT
. | . | TRBJ2-7 | TRBV25-1 | CASSDDSTTPRQYF | TGTGCCAGCAGTGACGACAGTACTACTCCAAGGCAGTACTTC